Presented here are 21 T cell receptor beta chains from one specimen sequenced in a study of cytomegalovirus exposure and HLA in healthy donors. The study ran its PCR with 60 Vbeta and 13 Jbeta primers. The table came from immunoSEQ multiplex PCR; TCRdb's copy has only in-frame clones and leaves some out. The table records about 100,000 clones, about 80% of them present only once. The material sequenced was PBMCs. The receptors were gathered from a middle-aged man in good health and CMV-seronegative.

The chain employs TRBV7-6 and TRBJ2-3; 8 bases match TRBD2. Germline CDR1 is SGHVS and CDR2 is FNYEAQ. CDR3 size: 16 residues. V trimming: 2 bases; J trimming: 3 bases; junction bases outside the gene matches: 7. The CDR3 spells CASSLNPGLGTDTQYF. The CDR3 region has the DNA TGTGCCAGCAGCTTAAACCCGGGACTAGGTACAGATACGCAGTATTTT.

Of note for this clone: This specimen includes other DNA sequences encoding the same CDR3. The V and J genes are TRBV5-1 and TRBJ2-3; the D is unclear. The ends were cut back, 0 bases at V and 0 bases at J, with 8 bases in the middle. CDR3 size: 15 residues. Germline CDR1 reads SGHRS; CDR2 reads YFSETQ. CDR3 amino acids: CASSLVAPSTDTQYF. The CDR3 DNA reads TGCGCCAGCAGCTTGGTGGCTCCAAGCACAGATACGCAGTATTTT.

This clone occurred a few times. The rearrangement links TRBV10-3 to TRBJ2-1; TRBD2 matches at 15 bases. From germline, CDR1 is ENHRY and CDR2 SYGVKD. The CDR3 loop spans 18 amino acids. J was trimmed by 7 bases and V by 4 bases; bases with no gene match: 11. The CDR3 protein is CAISGAGLAGGRENEQFF. DNA of the CDR3: TGTGCCATCAGTGGCGCGGGACTAGCGGGGGGCCGGGAAAATGAGCAGTTCTTC.

The V and J genes are TRBV5-1 and TRBJ2-3; 11 positions match TRBD2. Germline V CDR1 and CDR2: SGHRS, YFSETQ. The CDR3 loop spans 17 amino acids. Losses at the gene ends were 4 bases for V and 6 bases for J; bases not matched to a gene: 13. The CDR3 DNA is TGCGCCAGCAGCCCCGGGGTTACTAGCGGGGGTTCGGATACGCAGTATTTT. The encoded protein is CASSPGVTSGGSDTQYF.

The rearrangement joins TRBV4-2 to TRBJ2-5; 11 positions match TRBD2. Germline CDR1 is LGHNA and CDR2 is YNFKEQ. The CDR3 has 19 residues. The ends lost 0 bases at V and 2 bases at J; junction bases unmatched: 11. The chain's CDR3 is CASSQDGTSGGHEQETQYF. As DNA, the CDR3 is TGTGCCAGCAGCCAAGATGGAACTAGCGGGGGCCATGAACAAGAGACCCAGTACTTC.

This clone was counted between two and nine times. This sequence joins TRBV5-4 and TRBJ1-2; tentatively, D is TRBD1 (5 bases). V was pared by 3 bases and J by 4 bases, with 13 bases between. This CDR3 comprises 14 residues. CDR1 is SGHNT and CDR2 is YYREEE in the germline V gene (reference sequence). CDR3 nucleotides: TGTGCCAGCAGCTCGGGGGGGAAATCCTATGGCTACACCTTC. This codes for CASSSGGKSYGYTF.

This clone was observed once. One junction end does not reproduce the germline sequence, and a read error may be involved. The chain couples TRBV10-3 to TRBJ1-2; 10 bases agree with TRBD1. This CDR3 comprises 13 residues. Germline assignment: CDR1 ENHRY and CDR2 SYGVKD. As DNA, the CDR3 is TGTGCCATCAGTGATAGGGACAGGGGAGACTTGGACTTC. Protein: CAISDRDRGDLDF.

Of note for this clone: The final CDR3 position lacks the conserved phenylalanine or tryptophan, pointing to a likely read error. This CDR3 reads CASSSDRGLGYTL. Written as DNA, the CDR3 is TGTGCCAGCAGCTCTGACAGGGGGCTGGGCTACACCCTC. The chain joins TRBV7-2 to TRBJ1-2, with 10 nucleotides matching TRBD1. V gave up 4 bases and J gave up 8 bases; unmatched junction bases: 4. Looked up from germline, CDR1 is SGHTA and CDR2 is FQGNSA. This CDR3 comprises 13 residues.

This rearrangement joins TRBV18 to TRBJ1-1; D is perhaps TRBD1 (5 bases). CDR1 KGHSH and CDR2 LQKENI come from the germline V gene. The germline V and J ends were trimmed by 5 bases and 1 base, with 14 bases remaining between them. There are 15 residues in the CDR3. The CDR3 region has the DNA TGTGCCAGCTCAATTACCGGGACTGAGAACACTGAAGCTTTCTTT. It yields the protein CASSITGTENTEAFF.

The V gene is TRBV15, the J gene TRBJ2-2, with 9 bases fitting TRBD1. V gave up 5 bases and J gave up 5 bases; unmatched junction bases: 6. From germline, CDR1 is LNHNV and CDR2 YYDKDF (reference sequence). The CDR3 has 15 residues. CDR3 sequence reads: CATSRGQGRTGELFF. Written as DNA, the CDR3 is TGTGCCACCAGCCGAGGACAGGGGAGGACCGGGGAGCTGTTTTTT. Full variable domain (rest looked up from reference TRBV15 and TRBJ2-2): DAMVIQNPRYQVTQFGKPVTLSCSQTLNHNVMYWYQQKSSQAPKLLFHYYDKDFNNEADTPDNFQSRRPNTSFCFLDIRSPGLGDTAMYLCATSRGQGRTGELFFGEGSRLTVL.

The V and J genes are TRBV28 and TRBJ2-5; possible D gene TRBD2, 5 bases. This CDR3 has 14 amino acids. Per the germline V gene, CDR1 is MDHEN and CDR2 is SYDVKM. The V and J ends lost 5 bases and 11 bases respectively, with 21 bases between them. In DNA, the CDR3 is TGTGCCAGCAGTCCCCCGGGGTCCCGCCCGAGTCAGTACTTC. Translating gives CASSPPGSRPSQYF.

The gene calls are TRBV5-4 and TRBJ2-5, with TRBD2 as a possible D gene (6 bases). The J call may be wrong; the DNA end is better matched by TRBJ2-7. Looked up from germline, CDR1 is SGHNT and CDR2 is YYREEE (reference sequence). This CDR3 is 15 amino acids long. The CDR3 DNA reads TGTGCCAGCAGCTTGGGGGGGGAGAGGGCCTACGAGCAGTACTTC. Residues: CASSLGGERAYEQYF.

The chain combines TRBV7-9 with TRBJ1-1, with D uncertain. The V and J ends lost 1 base and 7 bases respectively, with 7 bases between them. CDR1 is SEHNR, CDR2 FQNEAQ, per germline (reference sequence). The CDR3 runs 12 residues. CDR3 in DNA: TGTGCCAGCAGCTTAGAGGCAGGTGAAGCTTTCTTT. This sequence encodes CASSLEAGEAFF.

This chain joins TRBV19 and TRBJ1-5, with 7 bases aligning to TRBD1. The V and J ends lost 8 bases and 0 bases, in that order; junction bases with no gene match: 16. This CDR3 comprises 18 residues. The V gene's germline CDR1 is LNHDA and CDR2 SQIVND (reference sequence). In nucleotides, the CDR3 is TGTGCCAGTGGTGTCAACAGGGGCAATTCTTATAGCAATCAGCCCCAGCATTTT. Encoded protein: CASGVNRGNSYSNQPQHF.

This clone was observed a single time. This chain links TRBV6-5 with TRBJ1-6; D unresolved. Trimming removed 0 bases at V and 7 bases at J, with 10 bases between. The germline V gene encodes CDR1 MNHEY and CDR2 SVGAGI. The CDR3 extends over 15 amino acids. The DNA for the CDR3 is TGTGCCAGCAGTTACTCGTCGCAGAAGAATTCACCCCTCCACTTT. Amino acids: CASSYSSQKNSPLHF.

The V gene is TRBV7-2, the J gene TRBJ2-7; 13 nucleotides match TRBD2. Trimming at V came to 6 bases and at J to 2 bases, leaving 7 bases not matched to a gene. The CDR3 has 16 amino acids. The germline CDR1 and CDR2 sequences are SGHTA and FQGNSA. The CDR3 DNA is TGTGCCAGCAGTACAACTAGCGGGGGGGTAACCTACGAGCAGTACGTC. It is translated as CASSTTSGGVTYEQYV.

The V and J genes are TRBV5-4 and TRBJ2-2; weak D call: TRBD1 (6 bases). Germline CDR1 reads SGHNT; CDR2 reads YYREEE (reference sequence). The CDR3 consists of 14 residues. Trimming left V 2 bases short and J 4 bases short, with 9 bases between. The CDR3 DNA is TGTGCCAGCAGCTTAGGGACACCCACCGGGGAGCTGTTTTTT. It translates to CASSLGTPTGELFF.

The rearrangement links TRBV6-5 to TRBJ1-1; perhaps TRBD1 as D (6 bases). Germline CDR1 MNHEY, CDR2 SVGAGI. Trimming pared 0 bases from V and 3 bases from J, leaving 11 bases between. This CDR3 has 15 amino acids. The CDR3 nucleotides read TGTGCCAGCAGTTACTCCAGGGGAGGGGACACTGAAGCTTTCTTT. Translating it yields CASSYSRGGDTEAFF.

The rearrangement links TRBV5-6 to TRBJ1-2, with 12 positions matching TRBD1. The CDR3 runs 16 residues. V was clipped by 4 bases and J by 8 bases; unmatched bases: 12. The germline V gene has CDR1 SGHDT and CDR2 YYEEEE. The CDR3 DNA sequence: TGTGCCAGCAGCCTCGGGACAGGGGGCGCGAGTTTCGGCTACACCTTC. This codes for CASSLGTGGASFGYTF.

This clone was seen only a few times. V gene TRBV4-1 combines with J gene TRBJ1-1, with D uncertain. Germline loops: CDR1 MGHRA, CDR2 YSYEKL. The ends were cut back, 6 bases at V and 0 bases at J, with 14 bases in the middle. There are 15 residues in the CDR3. The CDR3 loop reads CASSGRERVNTEAFF. CDR3 nucleotides: TGCGCCAGCAGTGGCCGGGAGAGAGTGAACACTGAAGCTTTCTTT.

In the case of this clone: Compared with germline, one end of the junction differs, possibly owing to a read error. V gene TRBV7-3 combines with J gene TRBJ2-3; unclear D gene. This CDR3 comprises 12 residues. Germline CDR1 reads SGHTA; CDR2 reads FQGTGA. CDR3 nucleotides: TGTGCCAGCACCATTAGCAGAGATACGCAGTATTTT. This codes for CASTISRDTQYF.